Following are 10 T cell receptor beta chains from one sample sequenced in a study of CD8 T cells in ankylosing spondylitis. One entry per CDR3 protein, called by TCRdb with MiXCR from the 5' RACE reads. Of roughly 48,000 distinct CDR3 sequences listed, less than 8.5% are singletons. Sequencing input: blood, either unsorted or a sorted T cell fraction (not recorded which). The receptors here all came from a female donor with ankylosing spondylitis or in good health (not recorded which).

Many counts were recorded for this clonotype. This chain's CDR3 is CASSFISNQPQHF. Here the CDR3 DNA reads TGTGCCAGCAGTTTTATAAGCAATCAGCCCCAGCATTTT. The genes are TRBV12-3 or TRBV12-4 and TRBJ1-5; D is unclear. The germline V and J ends were trimmed by 3 bases and 1 base, with 4 bases remaining between them. The CDR3 length is 13 residues.

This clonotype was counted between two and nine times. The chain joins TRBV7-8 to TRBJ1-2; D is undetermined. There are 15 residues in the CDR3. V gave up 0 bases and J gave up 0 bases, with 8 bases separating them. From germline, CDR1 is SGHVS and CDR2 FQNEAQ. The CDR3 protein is CASSLALQSNYGYTF. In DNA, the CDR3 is TGTGCCAGCAGCTTAGCACTACAGTCTAACTATGGCTACACCTTC.

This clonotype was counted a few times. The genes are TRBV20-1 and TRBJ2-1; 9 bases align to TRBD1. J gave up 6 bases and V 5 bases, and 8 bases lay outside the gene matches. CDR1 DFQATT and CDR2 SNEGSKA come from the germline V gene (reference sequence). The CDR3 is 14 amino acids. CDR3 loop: CSAGGDREGNEQFF. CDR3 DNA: TGCAGTGCTGGGGGGGACAGGGAGGGCAATGAGCAGTTCTTC.

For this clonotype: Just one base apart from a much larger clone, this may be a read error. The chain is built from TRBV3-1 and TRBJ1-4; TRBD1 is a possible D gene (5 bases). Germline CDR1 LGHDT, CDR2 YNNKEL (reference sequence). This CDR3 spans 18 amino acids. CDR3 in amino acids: CASTQAVLGSGENEKLFF. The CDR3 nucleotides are TGTGCCAGCACCCAAGCTGTCTTGGGGTCGGGGGAGAATGAAAAACTGTTTTTT.

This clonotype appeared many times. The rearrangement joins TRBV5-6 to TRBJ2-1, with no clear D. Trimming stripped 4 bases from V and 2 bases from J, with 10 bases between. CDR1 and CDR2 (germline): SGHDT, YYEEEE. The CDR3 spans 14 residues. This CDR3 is CASSRRIAYNEQFF. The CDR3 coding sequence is TGTGCCAGCAGCCGAAGGATTGCCTACAATGAGCAGTTCTTC.

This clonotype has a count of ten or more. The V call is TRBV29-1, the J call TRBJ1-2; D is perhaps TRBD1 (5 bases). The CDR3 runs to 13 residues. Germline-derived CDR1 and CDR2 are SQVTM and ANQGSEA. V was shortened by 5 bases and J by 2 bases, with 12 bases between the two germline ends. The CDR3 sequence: CSVRGVSNYGYTF. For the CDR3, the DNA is TGCAGCGTTCGGGGGGTCTCGAACTATGGCTACACCTTC.

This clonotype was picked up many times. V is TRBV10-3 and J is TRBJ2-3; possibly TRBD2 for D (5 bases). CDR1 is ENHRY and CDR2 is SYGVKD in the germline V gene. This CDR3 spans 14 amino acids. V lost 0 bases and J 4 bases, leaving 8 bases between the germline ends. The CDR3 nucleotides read TGTGCCATCAGTGAGTCGACCGGGGCAGATACGCAGTATTTT. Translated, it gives CAISESTGADTQYF.

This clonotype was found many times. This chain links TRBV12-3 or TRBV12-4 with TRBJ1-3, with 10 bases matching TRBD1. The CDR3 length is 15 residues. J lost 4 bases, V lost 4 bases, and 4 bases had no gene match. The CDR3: CASSSRQGAGNTIYF. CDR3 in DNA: TGTGCCAGCAGTTCACGACAGGGGGCCGGAAACACCATATATTTT.

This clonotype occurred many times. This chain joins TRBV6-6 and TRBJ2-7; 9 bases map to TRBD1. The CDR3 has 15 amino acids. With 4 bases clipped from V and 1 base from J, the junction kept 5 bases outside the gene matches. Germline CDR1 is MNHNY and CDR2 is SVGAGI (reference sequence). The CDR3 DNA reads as TGTGCCAGCAGTTGGGACAGGGTTTATTCCTACGAGCAGTACTTC. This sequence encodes CASSWDRVYSYEQYF.

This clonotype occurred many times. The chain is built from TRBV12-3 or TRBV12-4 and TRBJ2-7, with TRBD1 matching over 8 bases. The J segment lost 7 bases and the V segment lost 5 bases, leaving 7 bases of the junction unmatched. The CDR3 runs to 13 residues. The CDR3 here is CASSPGQGLEQYV. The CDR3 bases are TGTGCCAGCAGTCCCGGACAGGGACTGGAGCAGTACGTC.